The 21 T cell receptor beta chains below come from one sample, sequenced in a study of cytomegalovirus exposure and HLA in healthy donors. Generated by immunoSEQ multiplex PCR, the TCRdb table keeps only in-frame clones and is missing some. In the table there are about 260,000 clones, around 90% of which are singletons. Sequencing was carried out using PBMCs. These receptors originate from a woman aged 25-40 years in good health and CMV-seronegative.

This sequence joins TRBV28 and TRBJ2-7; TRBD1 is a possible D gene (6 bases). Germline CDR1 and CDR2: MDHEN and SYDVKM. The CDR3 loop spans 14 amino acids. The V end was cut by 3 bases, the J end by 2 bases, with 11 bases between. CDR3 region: CASSLGQGPYEQYF. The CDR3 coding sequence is TGTGCCAGCAGTTTGGGGCAGGGGCCCTACGAGCAGTACTTC. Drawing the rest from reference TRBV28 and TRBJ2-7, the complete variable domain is DVKVTQSSRYLVKRTGEKVFLECVQDMDHENMFWYRQDPGLGLRLIYFSYDVKMKEKGDIPEGYSVSREKKERFSLILESASTNQTSMYLCASSLGQGPYEQYFGPGTRLTVT.

This chain's CDR3 is CASSLKQGSSYNEQFF. DNA of the CDR3: TGTGCCAGCAGTCTCAAACAGGGGAGCTCCTACAATGAGCAGTTCTTC. V is TRBV27 and J is TRBJ2-1; 7 positions match TRBD1. Germline CDR1 is MNHEY and CDR2 is SMNVEV (reference sequence). The length of the CDR3 is 16 residues. J gave up 0 bases and V 5 bases, and 7 bases lay outside the gene matches.

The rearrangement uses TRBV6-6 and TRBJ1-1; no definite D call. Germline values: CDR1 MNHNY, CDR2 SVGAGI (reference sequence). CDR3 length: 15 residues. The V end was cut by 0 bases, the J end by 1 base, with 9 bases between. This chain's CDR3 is CASSYSGRTNTEAFF. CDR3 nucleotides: TGTGCCAGCAGTTACTCGGGTAGGACGAACACTGAAGCTTTCTTT.

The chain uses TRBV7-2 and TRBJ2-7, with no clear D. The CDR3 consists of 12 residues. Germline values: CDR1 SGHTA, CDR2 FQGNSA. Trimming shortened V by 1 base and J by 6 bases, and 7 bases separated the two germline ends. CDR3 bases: TGTGCCAGCAGCTTAGGGGGTATCGAGCAGTACTTC. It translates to CASSLGGIEQYF. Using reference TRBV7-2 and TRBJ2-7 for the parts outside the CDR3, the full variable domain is GAGVSQSPSNKVTEKGKDVELRCDPISGHTALYWYRQSLGQGLEFLIYFQGNSAPDKSGLPSDRFSAERTGGSVSTLTIQRTQQEDSAVYLCASSLGGIEQYFGPGTRLTVT.

CDR3 region: CASSKLFGKVAGPHLEQYF. In nucleotides, the CDR3 is TGTGCCAGCAGCAAGTTGTTCGGGAAGGTAGCGGGACCCCACCTCGAGCAGTACTTC. This rearrangement joins TRBV21-1 to TRBJ2-7; the table gives TRBD2 as D, unverified against the DNA. TRBV21-1 constitutes a pseudogene. The CDR3 length is 19 residues.

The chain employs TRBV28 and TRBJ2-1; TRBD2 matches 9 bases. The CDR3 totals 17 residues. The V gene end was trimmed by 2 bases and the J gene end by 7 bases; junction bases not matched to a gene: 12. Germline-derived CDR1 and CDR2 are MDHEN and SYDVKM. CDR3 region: CASSLSGRTLLRNEQFF. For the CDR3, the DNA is TGTGCCAGCAGTTTAAGCGGGAGGACCCTGTTGAGGAATGAGCAGTTCTTC.

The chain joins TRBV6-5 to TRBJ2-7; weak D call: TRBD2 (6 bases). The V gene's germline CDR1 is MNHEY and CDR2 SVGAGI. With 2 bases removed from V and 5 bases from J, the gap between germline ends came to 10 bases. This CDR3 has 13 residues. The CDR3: CASSYRRRDEQYF. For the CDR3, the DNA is TGTGCCAGCAGTTACCGCCGGAGGGACGAGCAGTACTTC.

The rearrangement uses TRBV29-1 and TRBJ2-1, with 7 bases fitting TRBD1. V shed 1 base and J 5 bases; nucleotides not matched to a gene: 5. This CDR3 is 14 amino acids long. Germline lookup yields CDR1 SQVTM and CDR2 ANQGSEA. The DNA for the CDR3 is TGCAGCGTTGAAGGGACAGGAACCAACAATGAGCAGTTCTTC. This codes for CSVEGTGTNNEQFF.

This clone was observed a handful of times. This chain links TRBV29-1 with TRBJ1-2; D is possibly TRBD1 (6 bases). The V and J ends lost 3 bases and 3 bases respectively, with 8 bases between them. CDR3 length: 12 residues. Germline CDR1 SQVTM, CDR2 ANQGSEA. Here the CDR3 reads CSVEDSDYGYTF. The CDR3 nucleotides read TGCAGCGTTGAGGACAGTGACTATGGCTACACCTTC.

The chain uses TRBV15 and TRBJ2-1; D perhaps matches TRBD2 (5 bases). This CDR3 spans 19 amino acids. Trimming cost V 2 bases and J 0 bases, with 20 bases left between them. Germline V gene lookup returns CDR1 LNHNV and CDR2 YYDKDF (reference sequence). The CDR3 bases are TGTGCCACCAGCAGAACCCCGGAGGTTAGCGACGGCTCCTACAATGAGCAGTTCTTC. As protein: CATSRTPEVSDGSYNEQFF.

DNA for the CDR3: TGTGCCAGCAGCTTAGGTCTTGCGGAAGCCAAAAACATTCAGTACTTC. It codes for CASSLGLAEAKNIQYF. This chain joins TRBV11-1 and TRBJ2-4; D is undetermined. The germline V and J ends were trimmed by 1 base and 0 bases, with 10 bases remaining between them. Germline CDR1 and CDR2: SGHAT and FQDESV (reference sequence). This CDR3 region has 16 residues. Based on the CDR3 plus reference TRBV11-1 and TRBJ2-4, the full variable domain is EAEVAQSPRYKITEKSQAVAFWCDPISGHATLYWYRQILGQGPELLVQFQDESVVDDSQLPKDRFSAERLKGVDSTLKIQPAELGDSAMYLCASSLGLAEAKNIQYFGAGTRLSVL.

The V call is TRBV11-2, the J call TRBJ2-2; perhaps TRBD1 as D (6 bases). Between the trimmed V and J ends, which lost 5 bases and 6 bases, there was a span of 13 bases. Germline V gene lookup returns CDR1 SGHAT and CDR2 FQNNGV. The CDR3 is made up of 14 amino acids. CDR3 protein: CASSPTGPAGELFF. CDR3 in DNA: TGTGCCAGCAGCCCTACAGGGCCGGCCGGGGAGCTGTTTTTT.

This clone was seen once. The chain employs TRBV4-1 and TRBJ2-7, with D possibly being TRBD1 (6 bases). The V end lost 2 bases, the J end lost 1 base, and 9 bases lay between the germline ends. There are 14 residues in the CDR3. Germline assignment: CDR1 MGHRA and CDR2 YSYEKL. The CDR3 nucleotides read TGCGCCAGCAGCCAACAAACAGGGTCCTACGAGCAGTACTTC. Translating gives CASSQQTGSYEQYF.

The CDR3 region is CASSPWEGLANRHNEQFF. Written as DNA, the CDR3 is TGTGCCAGCTCACCATGGGAAGGACTAGCGAATCGCCACAATGAGCAGTTCTTC. The chain recombines TRBV18 with TRBJ2-1, with 9 bases identical to TRBD2. This CDR3 contains 18 residues. With V trimmed by 2 bases and J by 5 bases, 13 bases remained unmatched. The germline gives CDR1 KGHSH, CDR2 LQKENI. Full variable domain (rest looked up from reference TRBV18 and TRBJ2-1): NAGVMQNPRHLVRRRGQEARLRCSPMKGHSHVYWYRQLPEEGLKFMVYLQKENIIDESGMPKERFSAEFPKEGPSILRIQQVVRGDSAAYFCASSPWEGLANRHNEQFFGPGTRLTVL.

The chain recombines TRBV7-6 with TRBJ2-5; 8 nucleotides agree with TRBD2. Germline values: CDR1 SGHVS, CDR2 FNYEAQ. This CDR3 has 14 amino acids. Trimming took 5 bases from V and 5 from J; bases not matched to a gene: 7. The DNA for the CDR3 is TGTGCCAGCAGCGCTATCACTAGCGGCGAGACCCAGTACTTC. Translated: CASSAITSGETQYF.

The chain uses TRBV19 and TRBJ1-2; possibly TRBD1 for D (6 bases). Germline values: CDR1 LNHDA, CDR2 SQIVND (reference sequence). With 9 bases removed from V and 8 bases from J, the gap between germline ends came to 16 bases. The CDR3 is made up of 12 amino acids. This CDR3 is CASRQVRFGYTF. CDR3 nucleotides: TGTGCCAGCCGACAGGTTCGTTTCGGCTACACCTTC. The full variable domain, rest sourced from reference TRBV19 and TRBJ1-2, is DGGITQSPKYLFRKEGQNVTLSCEQNLNHDAMYWYRQDPGQGLRLIYYSQIVNDFQKGDIAEGYSVSREKKESFPLTVTSAQKNPTAFYLCASRQVRFGYTFGSGTRLTVV.

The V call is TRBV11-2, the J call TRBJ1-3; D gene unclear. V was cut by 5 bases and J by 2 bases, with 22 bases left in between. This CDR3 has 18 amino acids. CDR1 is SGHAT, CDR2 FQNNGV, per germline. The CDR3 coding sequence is TGTGCCAGCAGCCTGAACGGCTTCCGGTCGGGAACTGGAAACACCATATATTTT. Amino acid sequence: CASSLNGFRSGTGNTIYF.

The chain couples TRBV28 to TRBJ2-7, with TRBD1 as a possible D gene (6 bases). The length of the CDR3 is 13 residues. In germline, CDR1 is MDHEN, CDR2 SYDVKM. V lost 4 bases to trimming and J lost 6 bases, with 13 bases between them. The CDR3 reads CASSSSDSPEQYF. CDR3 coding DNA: TGTGCCAGCAGTTCATCGGACAGTCCCGAGCAGTACTTC.

CDR3 protein: CNFSGRASSEQFF. The CDR3 DNA follows: TGTAATTTTAGCGGGAGGGCCTCTAGTGAGCAGTTCTTC. J is TRBJ2-1 and V is TRBV6-6; TRBD2 agrees at 11 bases. Germline values: CDR1 MNHNY, CDR2 SVGAGI (reference sequence). The CDR3 is 13 residues long.

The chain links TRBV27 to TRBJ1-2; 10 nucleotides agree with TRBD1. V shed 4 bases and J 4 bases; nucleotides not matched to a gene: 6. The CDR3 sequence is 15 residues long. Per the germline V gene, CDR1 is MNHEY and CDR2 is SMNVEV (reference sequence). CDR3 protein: CASSSPGQGIYGYTF. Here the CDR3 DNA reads TGTGCCAGCAGTTCGCCGGGACAGGGGATCTATGGCTACACCTTC.

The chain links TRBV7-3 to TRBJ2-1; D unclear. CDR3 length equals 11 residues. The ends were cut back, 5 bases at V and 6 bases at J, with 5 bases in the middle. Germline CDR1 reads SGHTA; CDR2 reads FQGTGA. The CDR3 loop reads CASSLLNEQFF. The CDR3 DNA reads TGTGCCAGCAGCCTACTCAATGAGCAGTTCTTC.